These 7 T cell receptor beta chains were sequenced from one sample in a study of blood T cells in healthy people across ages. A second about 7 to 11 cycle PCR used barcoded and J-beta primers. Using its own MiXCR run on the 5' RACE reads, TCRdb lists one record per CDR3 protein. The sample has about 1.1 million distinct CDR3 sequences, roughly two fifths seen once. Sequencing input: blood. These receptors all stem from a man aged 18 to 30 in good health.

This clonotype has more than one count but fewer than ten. The CDR3 here is CASSHPPEEETQYF. CDR3 DNA: TGTGCCAGCAGCCACCCGCCAGAGGAAGAGACCCAGTACTTC. This chain uses TRBV12-3 or TRBV12-4 with TRBJ2-5; no firm D call. The CDR3 covers 14 residues. The V gene lost 6 bases and the J gene lost 3 bases, with 14 bases spanning the gap.

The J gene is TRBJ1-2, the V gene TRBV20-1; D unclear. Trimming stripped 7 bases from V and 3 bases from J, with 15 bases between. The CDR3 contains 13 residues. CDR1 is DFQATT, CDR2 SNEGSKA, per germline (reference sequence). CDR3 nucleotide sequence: TGCAGTGTCACCGAACCGGGCGACTATGGCTACACCTTC. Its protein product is CSVTEPGDYGYTF.

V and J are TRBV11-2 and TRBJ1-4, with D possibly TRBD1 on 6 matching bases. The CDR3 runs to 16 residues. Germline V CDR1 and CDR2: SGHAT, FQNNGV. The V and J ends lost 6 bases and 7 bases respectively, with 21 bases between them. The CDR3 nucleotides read TGTGCCAGCAGTCACACAACCACAGGGAGGGCTGAAAAACTGTTTTTT. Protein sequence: CASSHTTTGRAEKLFF.

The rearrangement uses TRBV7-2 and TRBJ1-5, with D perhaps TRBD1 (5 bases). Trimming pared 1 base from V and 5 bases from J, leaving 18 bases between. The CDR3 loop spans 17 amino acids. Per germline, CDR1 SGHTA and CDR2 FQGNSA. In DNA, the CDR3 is TGTGCCAGCAGCTTAGGCTACGGGCAGGGCGATCATCAGCCCCAGCATTTT. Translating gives CASSLGYGQGDHQPQHF.

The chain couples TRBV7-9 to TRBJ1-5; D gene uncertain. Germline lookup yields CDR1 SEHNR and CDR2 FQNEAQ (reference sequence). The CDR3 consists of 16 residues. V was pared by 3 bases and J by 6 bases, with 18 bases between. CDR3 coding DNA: TGTGCCAGCAGCTTGGGTGGGTCGGCGGGGAGTCAGCCCCAGCATTTT. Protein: CASSLGGSAGSQPQHF.

In DNA form, the CDR3 reads TGCGCCAGCAGCCAAGATGGGGCTAGCTCGAGTGAGACCCAGTACTTC. This translates into CASSQDGASSSETQYF. This chain connects TRBV4-3 to TRBJ2-5, with D perhaps assigned TRBD1 or TRBD2 (5 bases each). The CDR3 totals 16 residues. Germline values: CDR1 LGHNA, CDR2 YSLEER. V lost 0 bases, J lost 5 bases, and 16 bases lay in between.

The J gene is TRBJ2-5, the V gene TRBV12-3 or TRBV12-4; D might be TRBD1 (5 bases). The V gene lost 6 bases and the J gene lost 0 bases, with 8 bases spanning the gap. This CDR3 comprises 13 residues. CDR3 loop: CASSTTDQETQYF. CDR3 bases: TGTGCCAGCAGCACGACAGACCAAGAGACCCAGTACTTC.